This is a list of T cell receptor beta chains from one sample in a study of beta chain features in type 1 diabetes. Here immunoSEQ multiplex PCR was the method, and the copy in TCRdb shows in-frame clones only, minus some. The sample lists 200,000 to 250,000 clones; 25% to 35% were seen once. The sequenced sample consisted of central memory CD4+ T cells from blood. These receptors were taken from a young man in good health. CDR3s include the opening cysteine and the closing phenylalanine or tryptophan. A D gene is named only where the DNA matches it firmly. The size of a clone is reported for some rows only, either as once, few or many, or as a class for expanded clones.

j_gene,d_gene,v_gene,len,abundance,CDR3aa,CDR3nt
TRBJ2-1,-,TRBV29-1,13,few,CSGFGDTYNEQFF,TGCAGCGGCTTTGGGGACACCTACAATGAGCAGTTCTTC
TRBJ2-5,TRBD2,TRBV18,14,-,CASSSASGQETQYF,TGTGCCAGCTCCTCGGCTAGCGGCCAAGAGACCCAGTACTTC
TRBJ1-2,TRBD1,TRBV25-1,14,few,CASSQDRAGYGYTF,TGTGCCAGCAGTCAAGACAGGGCCGGCTATGGCTACACCTTC
TRBJ1-2,-,TRBV5-1,13,few,CASSLEGTDGYTF,TGCGCCAGCAGCTTGGAAGGGACCGACGGCTACACCTTC
TRBJ2-2,TRBD2,TRBV28,15,many,CASRPGLANTGELFF,TGTGCCAGCAGGCCGGGACTAGCGAACACCGGGGAGCTGTTTTTT
TRBJ2-7,-,TRBV30,12,many,CAWSGLRGQQYF,TGTGCCTGGAGTGGTCTACGGGGGCAGCAGTACTTC
TRBJ2-3,TRBD2,TRBV7-9,15,few,CASSVGLVTPDTQYF,TGTGCCAGCAGCGTCGGACTAGTAACCCCAGATACGCAGTATTTT
TRBJ2-4,-,TRBV18,11,-,CASSPADIQYF,TGTGCCAGCTCACCGGCGGACATTCAGTACTTC
TRBJ1-1,TRBD1,TRBV7-2,17,-,CASSLDSTGWGNTEAFF,TGTGCCAGCAGCTTAGATTCGACAGGGTGGGGAAACACTGAAGCTTTCTTT
TRBJ1-2,TRBD1,TRBV27,15,-,CASSLLGTGGYGYTF,TGTGCCAGCAGTTTATTAGGGACAGGGGGGTATGGCTACACCTTC
TRBJ2-1,-,TRBV14,19,-,CASSQSPGQSRSSYNEQFF,TGTGCCAGCAGCCAGTCCCCGGGACAATCGCGTAGCTCCTACAATGAGCAGTTCTTC
TRBJ1-1,-,TRBV20-1,11,-,CSARERGTAFF,TGCAGTGCTAGAGAGCGGGGGACAGCTTTCTTT
TRBJ1-1,-,TRBV30,13,-,CAWSERANTEAFF,TGTGCCTGGAGTGAGAGGGCGAACACTGAAGCTTTCTTT
TRBJ1-6,-,TRBV30,13,few,CASTVGRNSPLHF,TGTGCCTCTACCGTGGGGCGGAATTCACCCCTCCACTTT
TRBJ2-3,-,TRBV23-1,15,few,CASSPGARYTDTQYF,TGCGCCAGCAGTCCAGGGGCCCGCTACACAGATACGCAGTATTTT
TRBJ2-5,-,TRBV29-1,14,few,CSAEGIGQGETQYF,TGCAGCGCCGAGGGGATAGGGCAGGGAGAGACCCAGTACTTC
TRBJ2-3,TRBD2,TRBV25-1,18,few,CATKLAGGFLSSTDTQYF,TGTGCCACCAAACTAGCGGGGGGATTCCTCTCTAGCACAGATACGCAGTATTTT
TRBJ2-7,-,TRBV5-6,14,many,CASSVLQGTYEQYF,TGTGCCAGCAGCGTCCTACAGGGTACCTACGAGCAGTACTTC
TRBJ2-5,TRBD1,TRBV5-1,14,-,CASSGKGAGETQYF,TGCGCCAGCAGCGGAAAGGGGGCAGGCGAGACCCAGTACTTC
TRBJ1-1,-,TRBV29-1,13,-,CSVEAQGNTEAFF,TGCAGCGTTGAGGCACAGGGGAACACTGAAGCTTTCTTT
TRBJ2-5,-,TRBV29-1,12,few,CSVDMGGETQYF,TGCAGCGTGGATATGGGAGGAGAGACCCAGTACTTC
TRBJ2-1,TRBD1,TRBV18,15,once,CASSPGQGVYNEQFF,TGTGCCAGCTCGCCGGGACAGGGGGTTTACAATGAGCAGTTCTTC
TRBJ1-4,-,TRBV6-5,13,once,CASRKVSNEKLFF,TGTGCCAGCAGAAAGGTTTCTAATGAAAAACTGTTTTTT
TRBJ2-5,-,TRBV5-4,13,few,CASSSAGLQTQYF,TGTGCCAGCAGCTCCGCAGGGTTGCAGACCCAGTACTTC
TRBJ2-1,-,TRBV2,12,-,CASSARPVEQFF,TGTGCCAGCAGCGCTAGACCGGTTGAGCAGTTCTTC
TRBJ2-1,TRBD1,TRBV18,16,once,CASFKRGQGSYNEQFF,TGTGCCAGCTTCAAACGGGGACAGGGTTCCTACAATGAGCAGTTCTTC
TRBJ1-5,-,TRBV25-1,13,-,CASSGWQNQPQHF,TGTGCCAGCAGTGGATGGCAGAATCAGCCCCAGCATTTT
TRBJ2-7,TRBD2,TRBV29-1,13,few,CSVTRLTSGEQYF,TGCAGCGTTACCCGCCTAACTAGCGGGGAGCAGTACTTC
TRBJ2-6,-,TRBV7-9,15,-,CASSLLESGANVLTF,TGTGCCAGCAGCTTATTGGAGTCTGGGGCCAACGTCCTGACTTTC
TRBJ2-7,TRBD2,TRBV6-6,14,few,CASSYSKTSALQYF,TGTGCCAGCAGTTACTCGAAAACTAGCGCGCTGCAGTACTTC
TRBJ2-2,-,TRBV4-3,13,many,CASSQDTQSELFF,TGCGCCAGCAGCCAAGATACCCAGAGCGAGCTGTTTTTT
TRBJ2-7,-,TRBV4-3,13,few,CASSHSTSYEQYF,TGCGCCAGCAGCCACTCGACTTCCTACGAGCAGTACTTC
TRBJ1-2,-,TRBV29-1,13,few,CSVVRGSDYGYTF,TGCAGCGTTGTACGGGGTAGTGACTATGGCTACACCTTC
TRBJ2-7,-,TRBV5-4,13,few,CASSLRVSYEQYF,TGTGCCAGCAGCTTGCGCGTCTCCTACGAGCAGTACTTC
TRBJ1-5,-,TRBV10-3,16,many,CAISESKGGSNQPQHF,TGTGCCATCAGTGAGTCCAAGGGCGGGAGCAATCAGCCCCAGCATTTT
TRBJ1-6,TRBD1,TRBV7-9,14,few,CASSLAPGGSPLHF,TGTGCCAGCAGCTTAGCGCCAGGGGGTTCACCCCTCCACTTT
TRBJ2-2,TRBD2,TRBV18,17,few,CASSQRLAGEPTGELFF,TGTGCCAGCTCACAGCGACTAGCGGGAGAGCCCACCGGGGAGCTGTTTTTT
TRBJ2-7,-,TRBV7-9,15,few,CASSFEGEYSYEQYF,TGTGCCAGCAGCTTCGAGGGGGAATACTCCTACGAGCAGTACTTC
TRBJ2-5,TRBD2,TRBV29-1,14,-,CSVRLSGSRGTQYF,TGCAGCGTTAGGTTGAGCGGGAGTAGAGGGACCCAGTACTTC
TRBJ2-5,-,TRBV11-2,13,-,CASSLVKQETQYF,TGTGCCAGCAGCTTAGTTAAGCAAGAGACCCAGTACTTC
TRBJ2-2,-,TRBV9,13,-,CASSVRNTGELFF,TGTGCCAGCAGCGTAAGAAACACCGGGGAGCTGTTTTTT
TRBJ1-5,-,TRBV7-2,14,-,CASSFAGGNQPQHF,TGTGCCAGCAGCTTCGCGGGGGGCAATCAGCCCCAGCATTTT
TRBJ2-7,-,TRBV18,15,-,CASSPPNAGVYEQYF,TGTGCCAGCTCACCACCTAACGCAGGGGTGTACGAGCAGTACTTC
TRBJ2-5,TRBD2,TRBV5-1,16,-,CASSARLAVAQETQYF,TGCGCCAGCAGCGCACGACTAGCGGTCGCCCAAGAGACCCAGTACTTC
TRBJ2-5,-,TRBV2,13,few,CASSVVLQETQYF,TGTGCCAGCAGTGTAGTACTACAAGAGACCCAGTACTTC
TRBJ2-2,TRBD2,TRBV7-2,16,-,CASSLAAGTNTGELFF,TGTGCCAGCAGCTTAGCAGCGGGGACGAACACCGGGGAGCTGTTTTTT
TRBJ1-1,-,TRBV4-1,13,-,CASSQQGRTEAFF,TGCGCCAGCAGCCAACAAGGGAGGACTGAAGCTTTCTTT
TRBJ1-1,-,TRBV7-2,15,-,CASSLVPGSDTEAFF,TGTGCCAGCAGCTTAGTGCCGGGATCTGACACTGAAGCTTTCTTT
TRBJ2-2,-,TRBV5-1,17,-,CASSLWPEASNTGELFF,TGCGCCAGCAGCTTGTGGCCAGAAGCGTCGAACACCGGGGAGCTGTTTTTT
TRBJ2-3,TRBD2,TRBV5-6,15,few,CASSQGLTSTDTQYF,TGTGCCAGCAGCCAGGGACTAACTAGCACAGATACGCAGTATTTT
TRBJ1-1,-,TRBV9,14,-,CASSPHRENTEAFF,TGTGCCAGCAGCCCACACAGAGAGAACACTGAAGCTTTCTTT
TRBJ1-1,-,TRBV6-1,13,few,CASSPHRDTEAFF,TGTGCCAGCAGTCCACATCGGGACACTGAAGCTTTCTTT
TRBJ1-5,-,TRBV11-2,14,-,CASSPTGSNQPQHF,TGTGCCAGCAGCCCGACAGGTAGCAATCAGCCCCAGCATTTT
TRBJ2-1,TRBD2,TRBV9,16,-,CASSALAGGPHNEQFF,TGTGCCAGCAGCGCATTAGCGGGAGGGCCCCACAATGAGCAGTTCTTC
TRBJ2-5,-,TRBV9,14,few,CASSVSLIQETQYF,TGTGCCAGCAGCGTAAGTCTCATACAAGAGACCCAGTACTTC
TRBJ2-3,TRBD1,TRBV28,12,once,CAITGGTDTQYF,TGTGCCATCACAGGGGGCACAGATACGCAGTATTTT
TRBJ2-3,TRBD2,TRBV5-8,16,few,CASSLSSGGITDTQYF,TGTGCCAGCAGCTTGTCTAGCGGGGGGATAACAGATACGCAGTATTTT